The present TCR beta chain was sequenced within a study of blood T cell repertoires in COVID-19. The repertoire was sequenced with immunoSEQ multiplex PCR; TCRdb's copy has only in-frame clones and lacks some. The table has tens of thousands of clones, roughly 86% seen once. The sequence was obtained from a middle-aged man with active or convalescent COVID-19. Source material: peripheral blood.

The CDR3 loop is CASSLQVQETQYF. Written as DNA, the CDR3 is TGTGCCAGCAGTTTGCAGGTGCAAGAGACCCAGTACTTC. The chain couples TRBV28 to TRBJ2-5; D remains unclear. V lost 3 bases and J 2 bases, leaving 7 bases between the germline ends. Germline V gene lookup returns CDR1 MDHEN and CDR2 SYDVKM. This CDR3 comprises 13 residues.